This T cell receptor beta chain was identified during a study of T-cell reconstitution after alpha-beta-depleted transplantation in children. Findings of the study overall: Reportedly, only several hundred clones from non-depleted graft cells drove alpha-beta T-cell counts at about two months. Diversity and T-cell counts at one year after transplant derived mostly from new T cells.

This clonotype appeared a few times. Its antigen is undetermined. V was trimmed by 5 bases and J by 3 bases, leaving 17 bases between them. CDR3 length: 16 amino acids. Germline values: CDR1 SGHVS, CDR2 FQNEAQ. Library preparation (for TCRbeta) was performed with unique molecular identifiers. MiXCR, run by TCRdb on the PCR reads, gives a single entry per CDR3 protein. The data contain over 200,000 distinct CDR3 sequences, 9.5% to 13% of them singletons. The material sequenced was PBMCs, taken before TCRalphabeta/CD19-depleted stem cell transplant. The chain couples TRBV7-8 to TRBJ1-5, with D perhaps TRBD1 (6 bases). The receptor was derived from a child under two years old with acute myeloid leukemia, due to receive a stem cell transplant. The CDR3 reads CASSPGTYSPNQPQHF. The DNA of the CDR3 is TGTGCCAGCAGCCCTGGGACATACTCACCCAATCAGCCCCAGCATTTT.